This T cell receptor (beta chain) comes out of a study of blood T cell repertoires in COVID-19. The wider study: Samples came from the United States, Italy and Spain, spanning acute and convalescent COVID-19. PBMCs, B-cell-depleted T cells, or T cells were the source of the cDNA or gDNA that made up the material.

In the study's own analysis: For nucleated cells, counts were estimated from reference gene primer amplification. Generated by immunoSEQ multiplex PCR, the TCRdb table keeps only in-frame clones and is missing some. V and J calls and clone size come straight from that table; D and trimming were deduced from the DNA. The table lists under 150,000 clones, about four fifths of them singletons. Germline values: CDR1 SGHNT, CDR2 YYREEE (reference sequence). This CDR3 is built from 14 residues. With 0 bases removed from V and 3 bases from J, the gap between germline ends came to 7 bases. This clonotype was sampled from an elderly man with active or convalescent COVID-19. The chain couples TRBV5-4 to TRBJ2-1, with a possible D match to TRBD2 (6 bases). Sequences were obtained from peripheral blood. In DNA form, the CDR3 reads TGTGCCAGCAGCTTGGAGGGACTCTACAATGAGCAGTTCTTC. It encodes CASSLEGLYNEQFF.